This TCR beta chain was sequenced in a study of human T cells and chemical hapten exposure. Study as a whole: Skin on the upper inner arm, roughly 2 cm by roughly 2 cm in size, was sensitized with 2% DPC. Small volume differences among pooled libraries mainly caused per-sample TCR yield variation. Weekly administration of diphenylcyclopropenone to the scalp of patients continued throughout the approximately 23-week study. Broader study findings: Expanded TCRs grouped into significantly more large CDR3 similarity clusters than controls produced.

Per germline, CDR1 MNHEY and CDR2 SVGAGI. The V gene end was trimmed by 3 bases and the J gene end by 9 bases; junction bases not matched to a gene: 11. The CDR3 loop spans 16 amino acids. There are a few counts of this clonotype. No antigen is known for it. Time point: patch test 2, 6 weeks after DPC sensitization. The treatment is: therapeutic diphenylcyclopropenone sensitization with weekly scalp DPC. TCRdb called the RACE reads again in MiXCR, with one record for every CDR3 protein. In the table there are about 140,000 distinct CDR3 sequences, roughly 12% of which are singletons. The sample here was whole blood, taken in connection with sensitization to the hapten diphenylcyclopropenone (DPC). The chain couples TRBV6-5 to TRBJ1-6; 7 bases agree with TRBD1. The receptor comes from a woman in her fifties or sixties with alopecia areata. Some clones in this sample may be carry-over from other donors' samples. The CDR3 is CASSYLDRVGPSPLHF. In nucleotides, the CDR3 is TGTGCCAGCAGTTATCTCGACAGGGTGGGGCCTTCACCCCTCCACTTT.